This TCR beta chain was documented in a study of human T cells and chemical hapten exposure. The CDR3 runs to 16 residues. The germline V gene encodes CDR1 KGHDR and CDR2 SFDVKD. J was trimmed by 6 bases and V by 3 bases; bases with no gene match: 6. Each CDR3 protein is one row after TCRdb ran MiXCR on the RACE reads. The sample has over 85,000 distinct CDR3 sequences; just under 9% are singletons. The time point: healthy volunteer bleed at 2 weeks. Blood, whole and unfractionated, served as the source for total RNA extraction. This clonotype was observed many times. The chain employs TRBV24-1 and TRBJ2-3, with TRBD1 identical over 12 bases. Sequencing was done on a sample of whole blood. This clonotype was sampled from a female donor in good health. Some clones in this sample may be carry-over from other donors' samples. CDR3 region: CATSDRDRGRGDTQYF. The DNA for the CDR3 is TGTGCCACCAGTGATAGGGACAGGGGGCGCGGTGATACGCAGTATTTT.